The source of this T cell receptor beta chain is a study of T cell responses to AZD1222 COVID-19 vaccine. About the study: The study pooled second doses at about 4 or about 12 weeks. Study observations and caveats: Epitopes outside B.1.351 and B.1.1.7 mutated regions reportedly drew nearly half of spike TCRs. After the peak T cell response, and only then, were repertoires sampled.

With regard to this clone: No antigen is known for it.

The CDR3 has 12 amino acids. Using immunoSEQ multiplex PCR, the repertoire was profiled, and TCRdb retains in-frame clones only, with some absent. The data hold approximately 85,000 clones, with roughly nine tenths observed a single time. The chain recombines TRBV21-1 with TRBJ2-7; TRBD2 is taken as the D call from the table, unchecked against the DNA. TRBV21-1 is classified as a pseudogene. The material sequenced was peripheral blood, taken on day 0 of AZD1222 vaccination. This clonotype was obtained from an adult in good health. The CDR3 protein is CASSTVSYEQYF. CDR3 DNA: TGTGCCAGCAGCACGGTATCGTACGAGCAGTACTTC.